This TCR beta chain was obtained from a study of tumor and adjacent non-tumor tissue in lung cancer. On the study more broadly: Aged about 31 to 80 years, patients included nine to ten men and roughly five women with stage I to III disease.

TCRbeta libraries were built with three rounds of nested PCR, modified from ARM-PCR. TCRdb processed the multiplex PCR reads anew with MiXCR; each CDR3 protein has one entry. The sample has over 85,000 distinct CDR3 sequences, around 82% seen once. Study-wide results and caveats: Compared with tumor, normal lung showed significantly lower TCR diversity. Normal lung showed higher cumulative top 100 clone frequency than tumor.

This sample's RNA came from whole unsorted tissue. Donors were chemotherapy-naive, newly diagnosed lung cancer surgical patients in China, August–late 2014. Germline V CDR1 and CDR2: SGHKS, YYEKEE (reference sequence). The CDR3 has 13 amino acids. Note on this clonotype: The antigen is not known. A junction boundary mismatches the germline segment, possibly from a read error.

This sequence originates from a man between 65 and 85 years old with non-small cell lung cancer. The chain is built from TRBV5-5 and TRBJ1-1; unclear D gene. The sample consisted of lung tumor tissue. This chain's CDR3 is CASSVRMNTEAFF. The DNA of the CDR3 is TGTGCCAGCAGCGTGCGCATGAACACTGAAGCTTTTTTT.